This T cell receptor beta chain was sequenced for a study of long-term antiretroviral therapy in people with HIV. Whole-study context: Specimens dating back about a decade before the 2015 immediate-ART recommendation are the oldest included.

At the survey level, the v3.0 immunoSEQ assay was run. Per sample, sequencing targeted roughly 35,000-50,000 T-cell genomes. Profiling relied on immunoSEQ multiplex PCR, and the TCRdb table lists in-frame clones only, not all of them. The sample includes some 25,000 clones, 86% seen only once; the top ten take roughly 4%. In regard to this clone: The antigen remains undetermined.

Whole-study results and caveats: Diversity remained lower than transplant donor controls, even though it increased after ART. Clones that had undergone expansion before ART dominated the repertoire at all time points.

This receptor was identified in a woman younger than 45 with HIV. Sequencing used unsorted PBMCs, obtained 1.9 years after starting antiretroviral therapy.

CDR3 in DNA: TGCGCCAGCAGCCCCAGACTTAATGAAAAACTGTTTTTT. It yields the protein CASSPRLNEKLFF. This chain joins TRBV5-1 and TRBJ1-4; D gene uncertain. Trimming removed 4 bases from V and 4 bases from J, with 8 bases in between. The CDR3 covers 13 residues. Germline V lookup: CDR1 SGHRS, CDR2 YFSETQ.